The 32 T cell receptor beta chains listed next were all sequenced from one sample in a study of blood T cell repertoires in COVID-19. The data were produced by immunoSEQ multiplex PCR, yet TCRdb's version contains in-frame clones alone and is incomplete. The table lists about 260,000 clones, about 90% of them singletons, with more than 1.3% in the top ten. Sequenced: peripheral blood. The receptor source for this set is a woman aged 40 to 55 who had recovered from COVID-19.

The CDR3 bases are TGTGCCAGCAGCTTGGGCCCGTGGGCTGAAGCTTTCTTT. Translation: CASSLGPWAEAFF. The chain is built from TRBV11-2 and TRBJ1-1, with D unresolved. The CDR3 loop spans 13 amino acids. Trimming removed 3 bases from V and 6 bases from J, with 11 bases in between. In germline, CDR1 is SGHAT, CDR2 FQNNGV.

In regard to this clone: The same CDR3 can be traced to other DNA sequences in this sample. The chain is built from TRBV19 and TRBJ2-7, with a weak D call TRBD2 (5 bases). The CDR3 contains 13 residues. V shed 4 bases and J shed 3 bases, with 10 bases lying between them. Germline CDR1 and CDR2: LNHDA and SQIVND (reference sequence). Here the CDR3 reads CASSRTGNYEQYF. DNA of the CDR3: TGTGCCAGTAGTAGAACCGGGAACTACGAGCAGTACTTC.

The chain has TRBV19 and TRBJ1-5, with 7 bases identical to TRBD1. J was trimmed by 4 bases and V by 6 bases; bases with no gene match: 3. Per germline, CDR1 LNHDA and CDR2 SQIVND (reference sequence). The CDR3 totals 13 residues. CDR3 region: CASRGQYNQPQHF. The CDR3 nucleotides read TGTGCCAGTAGGGGACAGTATAATCAGCCCCAGCATTTT.

This chain joins TRBV30 and TRBJ1-3; D unclear. CDR1 and CDR2 from the germline V gene are GTSNPN and SVGIG (reference sequence). V was trimmed by 0 bases and J by 5 bases, leaving 17 bases between them. This CDR3 is 16 amino acids long. CDR3 bases: TGTGCCTGGAGTGTACGGGGTTCAGGTTTTAGAAACACCATATATTTT. Translated: CAWSVRGSGFRNTIYF.

This chain joins TRBV11-2 and TRBJ1-6; possible D gene TRBD1, 5 bases. The CDR3 is 15 amino acids. Germline V gene sequence: CDR1 SGHAT, CDR2 FQNNGV. Trimming left V 5 bases short and J 4 bases short, with 12 bases between. CDR3 sequence reads: CASSPRGGYNSPLHF. The CDR3 nucleotides are TGTGCCAGCAGCCCACGGGGGGGATATAATTCACCCCTCCACTTT.

CDR3 DNA: TGTGCCAGCAGCTTATTCGCGTTGCCCTACGAGCAGTACTTC. This gives the protein CASSLFALPYEQYF. This chain links TRBV13 with TRBJ2-7, with D unclear. The germline gives CDR1 PRHDT, CDR2 FYEKMQ (reference sequence). V was pared by 2 bases and J by 2 bases, with 10 bases between. This CDR3 spans 14 amino acids.

The V and J genes are TRBV3-1 (or the pseudogene TRBV3-2) and TRBJ1-1; 12 bases are a match to TRBD1. The germline CDR1 and CDR2 sequences are LGHDT and YNNKEL (reference sequence). The trim removed 4 bases at V and 5 bases at J, leaving 11 bases unmatched. There are 17 residues in the CDR3. CDR3 amino acids: CASSPHGTGGSVTEAFF. CDR3 nucleotides: TGTGCCAGCAGCCCCCACGGGACAGGGGGCTCGGTAACTGAAGCTTTCTTT.

Comments on this clone: In the same sample, other DNA sequences code for this CDR3. V and J are TRBV7-2 and TRBJ1-5; perhaps TRBD1 as D (5 bases). Between the trimmed V and J ends, which lost 2 bases and 1 base, there was a span of 12 bases. The germline CDR1 and CDR2 sequences are SGHTA and FQGNSA. CDR3 length: 16 residues. CDR3 protein: CASSLRGGGSNQPQHF. In DNA form, the CDR3 reads TGTGCCAGCAGCTTAAGGGGTGGGGGGAGCAATCAGCCCCAGCATTTT.

In its sample, this clone was seen a few times. This chain connects TRBV27 to TRBJ1-1; D unclear. Trimming took 2 bases from V and 2 from J, leaving 6 bases between them. This CDR3 comprises 13 residues. From germline, CDR1 is MNHEY and CDR2 SMNVEV (reference sequence). CDR3 sequence reads: CASSLHRNTEAFF. In nucleotides, the CDR3 is TGTGCCAGCAGTTTACACAGAAACACTGAAGCTTTCTTT.

This clone has a single count. Other DNA sequences of this sample code for an identical CDR3. The genes are TRBV5-1 and TRBJ1-2; D might be TRBD1 (5 bases). The CDR3 totals 13 residues. Looked up from germline, CDR1 is SGHRS and CDR2 is YFSETQ. Trimming removed 0 bases from V and 8 bases from J, with 11 bases in between. CDR3 sequence (DNA): TGCGCCAGCAGCTTGGAGGGACTGAGGGGCTACACCTTC. It translates to CASSLEGLRGYTF.

The V and J genes are TRBV4-3 and TRBJ2-2; 9 bases are shared with TRBD2. Germline CDR1 and CDR2: LGHNA and YSLEER. The CDR3 contains 18 residues. V trimming: 4 bases; J trimming: 5 bases; junction bases outside the gene matches: 14. The CDR3 DNA reads TGCGCCAGCAGCCGTAAGACTCGCGGGGGGGAGCGGACCGGGGAGCTGTTTTTT. Translation: CASSRKTRGGERTGELFF.

This clone was seen a handful of times. The chain has TRBV18 and TRBJ2-2; 8 bases are shared with TRBD1. Losses at the gene ends were 3 bases for V and 1 base for J; bases not matched to a gene: 4. This CDR3 is 16 amino acids long. Germline CDR1 is KGHSH and CDR2 is LQKENI. The CDR3 DNA reads TGTGCCAGCTCACCGTCCGGGACAGGGAACACCGGGGAGCTGTTTTTT. Amino acids: CASSPSGTGNTGELFF.

The rearrangement joins TRBV19 to TRBJ2-5; TRBD1 matches at 7 bases. The junction had 11 bases not matched to a gene; V was cut back by 3 bases and J by 7 bases. Germline V gene data show CDR1 as LNHDA and CDR2 as SQIVND (reference sequence). This CDR3 comprises 15 residues. The CDR3 bases are TGTGCCAGTAGTATGAGGCAGGGGGTACTACGGACCCAGTACTTC. Residues: CASSMRQGVLRTQYF.

This chain joins TRBV5-1 and TRBJ1-6; D might be TRBD1 (6 bases). Trimming pared 4 bases from V and 3 bases from J, leaving 8 bases between. Per germline, CDR1 SGHRS and CDR2 YFSETQ. The CDR3 runs 14 residues. The CDR3 region is CASSPDSYNSPLHF. CDR3 bases: TGCGCCAGCAGCCCGGACAGCTATAATTCACCCCTCCACTTT. Together with reference TRBV5-1 and TRBJ1-6, the CDR3 gives the full variable domain: KAGVTQTPRYLIKTRGQQVTLSCSPISGHRSVSWYQQTPGQGLQFLFEYFSETQRNKGNFPGRFSGRQFSNSRSEMNVSTLELGDSALYLCASSPDSYNSPLHFGNGTRLTVT.

V and J are TRBV5-6 and TRBJ1-4; 10 bases line up with TRBD1. V lost 2 bases, J lost 6 bases, and 4 bases stayed unmatched. Germline V CDR1 and CDR2: SGHDT, YYEEEE. The CDR3 runs 15 residues. Here the CDR3 DNA reads TGTGCCAGCAGCTTCTGGGACAGGGGACATGAAAAACTGTTTTTT. Amino acids: CASSFWDRGHEKLFF.

The sample holds a few counts of this clone. The chain joins TRBV7-2 to TRBJ1-2; 9 nucleotides line up with TRBD1. From germline, CDR1 is SGHTA and CDR2 FQGNSA. V lost 2 bases to trimming and J lost 8 bases; unmatched junction nucleotides: 12. The CDR3 is 16 amino acids. CDR3 sequence: CASSLMAGQGRRGYTF. The CDR3 coding sequence is TGTGCCAGCAGCTTAATGGCAGGACAGGGGAGGCGGGGCTACACCTTC.

CDR3 protein: CASSPHRQGNEKLFF. The CDR3 nucleotides read TGTGCCAGCAGCCCACACCGACAGGGGAATGAAAAACTGTTTTTT. The chain uses TRBV7-9 and TRBJ1-4; 8 positions agree with TRBD1. CDR1 and CDR2 (germline): SEHNR, FQNEAQ (reference sequence). This CDR3 has 15 amino acids. The trim removed 5 bases at V and 5 bases at J, leaving 7 bases unmatched.

In this sample, this clone turned up once. The V gene is TRBV6-5, the J gene TRBJ1-2, with 7 bases that match TRBD1. V gave up 7 bases and J gave up 8 bases; unmatched junction bases: 10. The germline CDR1 and CDR2 sequences are MNHEY and SVGAGI. The CDR3 spans 13 residues. CDR3: CASTVDREWGYTF. DNA of the CDR3: TGTGCCAGCACCGTCGACAGGGAATGGGGCTACACCTTC.

Here the CDR3 DNA reads TGTGCCAGCAGCCGGACAGCCAGGGCTGGCGATTCACCCCTCCACTTT. Residues: CASSRTARAGDSPLHF. This chain connects TRBV7-8 to TRBJ1-6; the D gene is possibly TRBD1 (6 bases). The CDR3 extends over 16 amino acids. Trimming removed 5 bases at V and 8 bases at J, with 19 bases between. Germline V gives CDR1 SGHVS, CDR2 FQNEAQ.

This clone was recorded once. The chain couples TRBV6-2 or TRBV6-3 to TRBJ1-5; perhaps TRBD1 as D (5 bases). CDR1 and CDR2 from the germline V gene are MNHEY and SVGEGT. This CDR3 is built from 16 residues. V was shortened by 5 bases and J by 10 bases, with 24 bases between the two germline ends. The CDR3 protein is CASSIHRGGPRGPQHF. In DNA form, the CDR3 reads TGTGCCAGCAGTATTCACCGGGGAGGACCTCGGGGCCCCCAGCATTTT.

This clone came up once. The chain combines TRBV10-1 with TRBJ2-1, with TRBD2 identical over 15 bases. Losses at the gene ends were 6 bases for V and 12 bases for J; bases not matched to a gene: 9. The CDR3 has 15 residues. Germline assignment: CDR1 WNHNN and CDR2 SYGVQD (reference sequence). CDR3 nucleotide sequence: TGCGCCAGCAGCTCGGGACTAGCGGGGGGTCGTGGGCAGTTCTTC. Amino acid sequence: CASSSGLAGGRGQFF.

The chain combines TRBV5-1 with TRBJ2-3, with TRBD1 identical over 8 bases. This CDR3 has 15 residues. V trimming: 1 base; J trimming: 0 bases; junction bases outside the gene matches: 1. Germline loops: CDR1 SGHRS, CDR2 YFSETQ. CDR3 sequence reads: CASSLTGGSTDTQYF. CDR3 sequence (DNA): TGCGCCAGCAGCTTGACAGGGGGTAGCACAGATACGCAGTATTTT.

The chain combines TRBV6-5 with TRBJ2-7; 9 nucleotides align to TRBD1. The CDR3 covers 15 residues. Germline V lookup: CDR1 MNHEY, CDR2 SVGAGI. The V segment lost 7 bases and the J segment 4 bases; nucleotides outside the gene matches: 11. The CDR3 loop reads CASTPVGTGRYEQYF. In nucleotides, the CDR3 is TGTGCCAGCACCCCCGTAGGGACAGGGAGGTACGAGCAGTACTTC.

CDR3 in DNA: TGCGCCAGCAGTGAGTCCGGGCGGGGGGGCCGCTACGAGCAGTACTTC. It is translated as CASSESGRGGRYEQYF. The chain carries TRBV10-2 and TRBJ2-7; 9 bases align to TRBD2. Germline V gives CDR1 WSHSY, CDR2 SAAADI. The CDR3 runs 16 residues. With V trimmed by 0 bases and J by 3 bases, 6 bases remained unmatched.

J is TRBJ2-7 and V is TRBV19, with 10 positions matching TRBD1. Germline V lookup: CDR1 LNHDA, CDR2 SQIVND (reference sequence). V was pared by 6 bases and J by 3 bases, with 8 bases of the junction left unmatched. This CDR3 region has 15 residues. CDR3 DNA: TGTGCCAGTAGGATATCCGGGACAGGGGACTACGAGCAGTACTTC. This translates into CASRISGTGDYEQYF. Looking up the rest from reference TRBV19 and TRBJ2-7 gives the full variable domain: DGGITQSPKYLFRKEGQNVTLSCEQNLNHDAMYWYRQDPGQGLRLIYYSQIVNDFQKGDIAEGYSVSREKKESFPLTVTSAQKNPTAFYLCASRISGTGDYEQYFGPGTRLTVT.

The chain couples TRBV27 to TRBJ2-1; D might be TRBD2 (5 bases). The ends were cut back, 2 bases at V and 8 bases at J, with 10 bases in the middle. Germline CDR1 is MNHEY and CDR2 is SMNVEV (reference sequence). The CDR3 has 13 amino acids. The CDR3 sequence is CASSLQDGDEQFF. The CDR3 nucleotides read TGTGCCAGCAGTTTACAGGACGGGGATGAGCAGTTCTTC.

This chain connects TRBV11-2 to TRBJ1-1; maybe TRBD1 (6 bases). V gave up 8 bases and J gave up 4 bases, with 17 bases separating them. CDR1 is SGHAT and CDR2 is FQNNGV in the germline V gene. This CDR3 comprises 14 residues. CDR3 sequence: CASSIGGGGTEAFF. CDR3 nucleotide sequence: TGTGCCAGCTCTATAGGGGGGGGTGGCACTGAAGCTTTCTTT.

The rearrangement uses TRBV6-5 and TRBJ1-2, with unresolved D. The germline V gene encodes CDR1 MNHEY and CDR2 SVGAGI. Between the trimmed V and J ends, which lost 4 bases and 5 bases, there was a span of 11 bases. CDR3 length equals 13 residues. The CDR3 region is CASSLMREYGYTF. The CDR3, as DNA: TGTGCCAGCAGTTTGATGAGGGAGTATGGCTACACCTTC.

V usage is TRBV27 and J usage is TRBJ2-7, with 7 bases aligning to TRBD1. The CDR3 sequence is 17 residues long. V lost 0 bases to trimming and J lost 2 bases; unmatched junction nucleotides: 10. The germline gives CDR1 MNHEY, CDR2 SMNVEV (reference sequence). In DNA, the CDR3 is TGTGCCAGCAGTTTATCATATTCGGGGACAGACCCCTACGAGCAGTACTTC. Translation: CASSLSYSGTDPYEQYF.

There are a few counts of this clone. The CDR3 sequence: CASRERAGNTEAFF. The CDR3 coding sequence is TGTGCCAGCAGGGAGAGGGCCGGCAACACTGAAGCTTTCTTT. This chain links TRBV6-5 with TRBJ1-1; D call uncertain. The V gene's germline CDR1 is MNHEY and CDR2 SVGAGI. The CDR3 sequence is 14 residues long. Trimming left V 6 bases short and J 2 bases short, with 13 bases between.

The V call is TRBV5-5, the J call TRBJ2-3; D might be TRBD1 (5 bases). CDR3 length equals 16 residues. Trimming took off 4 bases at V and 0 bases at J, with 15 bases between the two ends. Germline V gene sequence: CDR1 SGHKS, CDR2 YYEKEE (reference sequence). The CDR3 nucleotides read TGTGCCAGCAGCGCCCGGACGGACATAAGCACAGATACGCAGTATTTT. Its protein is CASSARTDISTDTQYF.

The chain employs TRBV19 and TRBJ1-2; D perhaps matches TRBD1 (5 bases). The CDR3 spans 14 residues. Germline CDR1 reads LNHDA; CDR2 reads SQIVND (reference sequence). The ends were cut back, 2 bases at V and 4 bases at J, with 11 bases in the middle. CDR3 nucleotides: TGTGCCAGTAGTATAAGGGAGGGGATCTATGGCTACACCTTC. Residues: CASSIREGIYGYTF.